Listed below are T cell receptor beta chains from one sample, sequenced in a study of Tregs in tolerant kidney transplant recipients. Libraries were prepared by immunoSEQ multiplex PCR; TCRdb keeps only in-frame clonotypes and omits some of them. This sample has 240,000 or so clones, with roughly four fifths found just once. The source material was CD4+ T cells from blood. These receptors originate from a human donor in good health. The CDR3 runs from the conserved cysteine through the conserved F or W. The order of the fields is clone size, J gene, D gene, V gene, CDR3 DNA, CDR3 protein. A D gene is named only where the DNA matches it firmly. Size values are once, few and many counts, or a class for expanded clones, and some rows have none.

size: NA; J: TRBJ2-3; D: NA; V: TRBV18; DNA: TGTGCCAGCTCACCGGGTATTAGCACAGATACGCAGTATTTT; CDR3: CASSPGISTDTQYF
size: NA; J: TRBJ1-1; D: NA; V: TRBV11-2; DNA: TGTGCCAGCAGCTCCAGGGGCGAGACTTTCTTT; CDR3: CASSSRGETFF
size: NA; J: TRBJ1-2; D: TRBD1; V: TRBV19; DNA: TGTGCCAGTAGCCTCGGGGACAGGGACTATGGCTACACCTTC; CDR3: CASSLGDRDYGYTF
size: NA; J: TRBJ2-1; D: NA; V: TRBV7-8; DNA: TGTGCCAGCAGCTTAGTTTCGGGGACCCTAGGCAATGAGCAGTTCTTC; CDR3: CASSLVSGTLGNEQFF
size: few; J: TRBJ2-7; D: TRBD1; V: TRBV6-5; DNA: TGTGCCAGCGCCAGGGGGTCGGGTTACGAGCAGTACTTC; CDR3: CASARGSGYEQYF
size: few; J: TRBJ2-3; D: TRBD2; V: TRBV5-1; DNA: TGCGCCAGCAGCTTCAGGACTAGCGGGACGGGGCAGTATTTT; CDR3: CASSFRTSGTGQYF
size: NA; J: TRBJ1-2; D: TRBD1; V: TRBV5-1; DNA: TGCGCCAGCAGCTCCGGGACAGGCGGTGGCTATGGCTACACCTTC; CDR3: CASSSGTGGGYGYTF
size: NA; J: TRBJ1-6; D: TRBD1; V: TRBV30; DNA: TGTGCCTGGAGTGTCCCGGGACAGCTGGATTCACCCCTCCACTTT; CDR3: CAWSVPGQLDSPLHF
size: NA; J: TRBJ2-2; D: NA; V: TRBV19; DNA: TGTGCCAGTAGTATAGAGTGGGGCGGGGAGCTGTTTTTT; CDR3: CASSIEWGGELFF
size: NA; J: TRBJ2-1; D: NA; V: TRBV14; DNA: TGTGCCAGCAGCCCCCTAGGAGGGAGGGGGAACAATGAGCAGTTCTTC; CDR3: CASSPLGGRGNNEQFF
size: NA; J: TRBJ1-1; D: TRBD1; V: TRBV28; DNA: TGTGCCAGCAGTTCGAAAGGACAGGGGGACACTGAAGCTTTCTTT; CDR3: CASSSKGQGDTEAFF
size: NA; J: TRBJ1-2; D: NA; V: TRBV20-1; DNA: TGCAGTGCTAGAGTTCGAGGCTACACCTTC; CDR3: CSARVRGYTF
size: NA; J: TRBJ2-1; D: TRBD2; V: TRBV25-1; DNA: TGTGCCAGCAGCCCAGCGGGACCCCAGCAGTTCTTC; CDR3: CASSPAGPQQFF
size: NA; J: TRBJ1-2; D: NA; V: TRBV7-2; DNA: TGTGCCAGCAGCTTCGACGGTAACTATGGCTACACCTTC; CDR3: CASSFDGNYGYTF
size: NA; J: TRBJ2-5; D: TRBD1; V: TRBV29-1; DNA: TGCAGCGCGGGATACAGGGGGCGGGAGACCCAGTACTTC; CDR3: CSAGYRGRETQYF
size: NA; J: TRBJ2-3; D: TRBD2; V: TRBV7-9; DNA: TGTGCCAGCAGCTTGGATTCGGGGGGGCCAGATACGCAGTATTTT; CDR3: CASSLDSGGPDTQYF
size: NA; J: TRBJ1-2; D: TRBD1; V: TRBV30; DNA: TGTGCCTGGAACCATGGACAGGGGGCATTGGGTGGCTACACCTTC; CDR3: CAWNHGQGALGGYTF
size: NA; J: TRBJ1-2; D: NA; V: TRBV7-8; DNA: TGTGCCAGCAGCTTAGAAACAGGGGGCTACACCTTC; CDR3: CASSLETGGYTF
size: once; J: TRBJ1-4; D: NA; V: TRBV25-1; DNA: TGTGCCAGCAGTGAATGGGGGTTTGGGGTCGAAAAACTGTTTTTT; CDR3: CASSEWGFGVEKLFF
size: NA; J: TRBJ1-2; D: TRBD1; V: TRBV7-9; DNA: TGTGCCAGCAGCCACCGGACAGGGCGGGATGGCTACACCTTC; CDR3: CASSHRTGRDGYTF
size: NA; J: TRBJ1-1; D: NA; V: TRBV6-1; DNA: TGTGCCAGCCATAGGGCGGTGAACACTGAAGCTTTCTTT; CDR3: CASHRAVNTEAFF
size: NA; J: TRBJ2-1; D: NA; V: TRBV4-2; DNA: TGTGCCAGCAGCCAAGGACGGGGTTGGAATGAGCAGTTCTTC; CDR3: CASSQGRGWNEQFF
size: NA; J: TRBJ2-1; D: NA; V: TRBV6-1; DNA: TGTGCCAGCAGTGAAGCGAACTACAATGAGCAGTTCTTC; CDR3: CASSEANYNEQFF
size: NA; J: TRBJ2-7; D: NA; V: TRBV4-1; DNA: TGCGCCAGCAGCCATCAATCCGGGACTCCCGGGTACGAGCAGTACTTC; CDR3: CASSHQSGTPGYEQYF
size: NA; J: TRBJ2-5; D: NA; V: TRBV5-1; DNA: TGCGCCAGCAGCTTGGCCGGGGTCCTCCCCTCCCAAGAGACCCAGTACTTC; CDR3: CASSLAGVLPSQETQYF
size: NA; J: TRBJ1-2; D: TRBD1; V: TRBV2; DNA: TGTGCCAGCAGTGAAGCGCACGGACAGGGGAACTATGGCTACACCTTC; CDR3: CASSEAHGQGNYGYTF
size: few; J: TRBJ1-6; D: NA; V: TRBV6-5; DNA: TGTGCCAGCAGTTACGAGAGGAATTCACCCCTCCACTTT; CDR3: CASSYERNSPLHF
size: NA; J: TRBJ1-4; D: NA; V: TRBV29-1; DNA: TGCAGCGTTGGGGTTGTTAGTGAAAAACTGTTTTTT; CDR3: CSVGVVSEKLFF